The text below deals with one T cell receptor (beta chain). Its target is unknown. This table comes from immunoSEQ multiplex PCR, and its TCRdb copy is limited to in-frame clones, with some not included. In the table there are over 1,500 clones, 60% to 80% of which are singletons. The data originate from a study of T cell therapy after organ transplantation. At the level of the study: T cells were expanded approximately 15 days with 30 CMV class I/II epitopes. Findings and limits, study-wide: Effects of concurrent antirejection and antiviral medications were not evaluable.

Looked up from germline, CDR1 is MDHEN and CDR2 is SYDVKM. After removal of 3 bases from V and 1 base from J, the junction contained 6 bases not matched to a gene. The CDR3 covers 17 residues. The sequenced sample was CD8+ T cells from blood, obtained before autologous CMV-specific T cell therapy. This clonotype was obtained from a human patient who had received a solid organ transplant and had CMV disease. This sequence joins TRBV28 and TRBJ2-1; 10 nucleotides line up with TRBD2. The CDR3 loop is CASSLDPSGRSYNEQFF. The CDR3 coding sequence is TGTGCCAGCAGTTTGGACCCTAGCGGGAGATCCTACAATGAGCAGTTCTTC.